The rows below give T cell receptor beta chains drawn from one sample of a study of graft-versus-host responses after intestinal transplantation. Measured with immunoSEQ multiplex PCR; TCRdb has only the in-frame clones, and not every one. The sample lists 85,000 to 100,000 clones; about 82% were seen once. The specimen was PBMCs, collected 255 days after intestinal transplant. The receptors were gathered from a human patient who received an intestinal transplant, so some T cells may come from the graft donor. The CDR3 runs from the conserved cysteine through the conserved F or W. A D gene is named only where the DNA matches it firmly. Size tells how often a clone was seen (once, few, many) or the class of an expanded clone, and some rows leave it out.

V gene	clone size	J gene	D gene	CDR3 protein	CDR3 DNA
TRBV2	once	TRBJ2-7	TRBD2	CASSLLAGGLSEQYF	TGTGCCAGCAGTCTCCTAGCGGGGGGGCTATCCGAGCAGTACTTC
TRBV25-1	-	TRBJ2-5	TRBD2	CASSSRRGLASETQYF	TGTGCCAGCAGTTCCCGTCGGGGACTAGCTAGCGAGACCCAGTACTTC
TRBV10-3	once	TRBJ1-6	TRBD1	CAISESPRGQGWWYYNSPLHF	TGTGCCATCAGTGAGTCCCCCCGGGGACAGGGGTGGTGGTACTATAATTCACCCCTCCACTTT
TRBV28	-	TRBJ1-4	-	CASKSRVGDEKLFF	TGTGCCAGCAAGTCCAGGGTGGGGGACGAAAAACTGTTTTTT
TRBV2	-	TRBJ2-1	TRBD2	CASSVGGGGSSYNEQFF	TGTGCCAGCAGTGTGGGAGGTGGCGGGAGCTCCTACAATGAGCAGTTCTTC
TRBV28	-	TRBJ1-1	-	CASSGRITEAFF	TGTGCCAGTTCTGGACGGATCACTGAAGCTTTCTTT
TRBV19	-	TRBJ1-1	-	CASSIGRLNTEAFF	TGTGCCAGTAGTATAGGACGATTGAACACTGAAGCTTTCTTT
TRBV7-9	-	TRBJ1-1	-	CASSLASRMNTEAFF	TGTGCCAGCAGCTTAGCGTCACGGATGAACACTGAAGCTTTCTTT
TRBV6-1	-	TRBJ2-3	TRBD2	CASSEKLAGADTQYF	TGTGCCAGCAGTGAAAAGCTAGCGGGGGCAGATACGCAGTATTTT
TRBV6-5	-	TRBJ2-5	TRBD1	CASSYWGQKAQYF	TGTGCCAGCAGTTATTGGGGACAGAAGGCCCAGTACTTC
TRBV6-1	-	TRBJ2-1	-	CASKVEMGGLNEQFF	TGTGCCAGCAAAGTAGAAATGGGGGGCCTGAATGAGCAGTTCTTC
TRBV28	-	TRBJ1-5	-	CASSLRGARNQPQHF	TGTGCCAGCAGTTTGAGAGGGGCCAGAAATCAGCCCCAGCATTTT
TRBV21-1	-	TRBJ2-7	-	CASSRGGNWLGLGNDLYEQYF	TGTGCCAGCAGCAGAGGGGGAAATTGGCTCGGACTAGGGAACGATCTCTACGAGCAGTACTTC
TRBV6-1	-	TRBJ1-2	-	CASRTANYGYTF	TGTGCCAGCAGAACAGCTAACTATGGCTACACCTTC
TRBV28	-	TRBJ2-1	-	CASSPHRRWAYNEQFF	TGTGCCAGCAGTCCCCACCGCAGGTGGGCCTACAATGAGCAGTTCTTC
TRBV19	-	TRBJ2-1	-	CASGASYNEQFF	TGTGCCAGCGGAGCCTCCTACAATGAGCAGTTCTTC
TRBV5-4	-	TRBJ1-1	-	CASSSLSLQGTEAFF	TGTGCCAGCAGCTCGCTGAGCTTACAGGGCACTGAAGCTTTCTTT
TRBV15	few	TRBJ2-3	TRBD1	CATSRETGGGTDTQYF	TGTGCCACCAGCAGAGAAACAGGGGGCGGGACAGATACGCAGTATTTT
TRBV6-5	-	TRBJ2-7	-	CASWGASYEQYF	TGTGCCAGTTGGGGGGCGTCCTACGAGCAGTACTTC
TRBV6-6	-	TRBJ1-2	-	CAANSGGWTNYGYTF	TGTGCAGCAAATAGCGGAGGTTGGACTAACTATGGCTACACCTTC
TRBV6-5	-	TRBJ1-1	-	CASRGQFNTEAFF	TGTGCCAGCAGGGGACAATTTAACACTGAAGCTTTCTTT
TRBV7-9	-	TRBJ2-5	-	CASSLAEETQYF	TGTGCCAGCAGCTTAGCGGAAGAGACCCAGTACTTC
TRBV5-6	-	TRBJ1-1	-	CASSLGSRVNTEAFF	TGTGCCAGCAGCTTGGGAAGCAGGGTAAACACTGAAGCTTTCTTT
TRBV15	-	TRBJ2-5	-	CATSREKEVFRETQYF	TGTGCCACCAGCAGAGAAAAGGAAGTGTTTCGAGAGACCCAGTACTTC
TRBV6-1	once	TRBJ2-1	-	CASSEGAGSYNEQFF	TGTGCCAGCAGTGAAGGTGCGGGCTCCTACAATGAGCAGTTCTTC
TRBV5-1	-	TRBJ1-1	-	CASSLTRQVMNTEAFF	TGCGCCAGCAGCTTAACTCGACAAGTCATGAACACTGAAGCTTTCTTT
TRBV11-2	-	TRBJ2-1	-	CASSTGLEQFF	TGTGCCAGCAGCACGGGCCTTGAGCAGTTCTTC
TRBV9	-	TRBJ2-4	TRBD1	CASSVEGQGAMSNIQYF	TGTGCCAGCAGCGTAGAGGGACAGGGGGCAATGTCGAACATTCAGTACTTC
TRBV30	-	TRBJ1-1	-	CACTTLNTEAFF	TGTGCCTGCACCACACTTAACACTGAAGCTTTCTTT
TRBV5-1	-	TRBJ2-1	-	CASSLRGAGRFGNYNEQFF	TGCGCCAGCAGCTTGCGAGGGGCAGGGAGGTTTGGGAACTACAATGAGCAGTTCTTC
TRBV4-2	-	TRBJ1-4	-	CASSQLGDTSTWPTNEKLFF	TGTGCCAGCAGCCAACTAGGGGACACTTCAACGTGGCCAACTAATGAAAAACTGTTTTTT